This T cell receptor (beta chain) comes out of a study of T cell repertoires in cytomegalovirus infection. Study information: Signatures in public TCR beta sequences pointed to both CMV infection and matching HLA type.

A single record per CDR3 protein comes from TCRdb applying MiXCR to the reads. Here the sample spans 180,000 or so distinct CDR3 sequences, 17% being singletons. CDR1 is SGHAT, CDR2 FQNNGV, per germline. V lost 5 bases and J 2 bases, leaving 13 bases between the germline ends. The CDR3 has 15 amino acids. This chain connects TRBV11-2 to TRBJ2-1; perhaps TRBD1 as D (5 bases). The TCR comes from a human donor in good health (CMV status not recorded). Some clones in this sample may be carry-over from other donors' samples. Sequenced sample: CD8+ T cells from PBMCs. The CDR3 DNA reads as TGTGCCAGCAGCACTGTGCAGGGCCCCTACAATGAGCAGTTCTTC. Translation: CASSTVQGPYNEQFF. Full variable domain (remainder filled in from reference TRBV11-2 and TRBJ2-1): EAGVAQSPRYKIIEKRQSVAFWCNPISGHATLYWYQQILGQGPKLLIQFQNNGVVDDSQLPKDRFSAERLKGVDSTLKIQPAKLEDSAVYLCASSTVQGPYNEQFFGPGTRLTVL.